This T cell receptor (beta chain) stems from a study of shared clonotypes between healthy human individuals. Study overall: The cohort comprised a couple of women and a few men. Their ages spanned 18 to 49 years. Study results and caveats: Sequencing depth was expected to affect clonotype sharing among donors.

The length of the CDR3 is 15 residues. Germline assignment: CDR1 SGHTA and CDR2 FQGTGA. V dropped 5 bases and J dropped 2 bases, with 16 bases sitting between them. The method was immunoSEQ multiplex PCR; TCRdb's version includes in-frame clones alone and lacks a portion of them. The data hold about 480,000 clones, with 75% to 85% observed a single time. On this clone itself: The antigen remains unidentified.

Genomic DNA for unsorted samples, which was extracted with the QIAamp DNA Blood Mini kit, came from about 90 million PBMCs. Specimen: PBMCs. The sequence was collected from a middle-aged woman in good health. Some clones in this sample may be carry-over from other donors' samples. J is TRBJ2-7 and V is TRBV7-3, with D maybe TRBD1 (6 bases). The CDR3 reads CASSPYPGTPYEQYF. In DNA form, the CDR3 reads TGTGCCAGCAGCCCGTATCCCGGGACACCCTACGAGCAGTACTTC.